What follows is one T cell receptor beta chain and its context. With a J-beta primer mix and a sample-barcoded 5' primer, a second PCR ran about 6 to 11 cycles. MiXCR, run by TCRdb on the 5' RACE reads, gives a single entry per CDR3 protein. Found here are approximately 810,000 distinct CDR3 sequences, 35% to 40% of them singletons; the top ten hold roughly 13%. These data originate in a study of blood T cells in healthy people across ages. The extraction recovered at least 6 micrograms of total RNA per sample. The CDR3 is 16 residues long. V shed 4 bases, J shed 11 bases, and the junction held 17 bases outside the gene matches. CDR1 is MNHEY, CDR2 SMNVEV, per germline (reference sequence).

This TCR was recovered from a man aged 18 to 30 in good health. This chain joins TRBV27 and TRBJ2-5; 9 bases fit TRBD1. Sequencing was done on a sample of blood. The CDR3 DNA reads TGTGCCAGCAGTTCCCTGGACAGGGGAGATCGGAATGAGCAGTACTTC. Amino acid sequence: CASSSLDRGDRNEQYF.